This passage covers 25 T cell receptor beta chains from one sample sequenced in a study of CD8 T cells in Susac syndrome. RNA was extracted with the RNeasy kit, and a quantity of roughly 0.5 to 1 ug was reverse transcribed using random hexamers. TCRdb re-called the immunoSEQ multiplex PCR reads with MiXCR, one entry per CDR3 protein. The sample contains roughly 200,000 distinct CDR3 sequences, approximately 95% of which appear only once. The sample taken for sequencing was CD8+ T cells from PBMCs. Receptor source: a human donor with multiple sclerosis.

This chain joins TRBV27 and TRBJ2-7, with TRBD1 matching over 8 bases. The CDR3 loop spans 14 amino acids. The J segment lost 6 bases and the V segment lost 1 base, leaving 5 bases of the junction unmatched. Germline assignment: CDR1 MNHEY and CDR2 SMNVEV (reference sequence). The DNA for the CDR3 is TGTGCCAGCAGTTTATTCCAGGGGGCCAGCGAGCAGTACTTC. It is translated as CASSLFQGASEQYF.

The chain joins TRBV7-2 to TRBJ2-1, with D unclear. Deletions cut 3 bases from V and 4 bases from J, with 7 bases between. This CDR3 is 13 amino acids long. The germline V gene has CDR1 SGHTA and CDR2 FQGNSA. CDR3 sequence: CASSLILYNEQFF. The DNA for the CDR3 is TGTGCCAGCAGCTTGATCCTGTACAATGAGCAGTTCTTC.

This clonotype was detected only once. V gene TRBV2 combines with J gene TRBJ2-7; perhaps TRBD2 as D (6 bases). CDR3 length: 13 amino acids. The V gene's germline CDR1 is SNHLY and CDR2 FYNNEI. The V and J ends lost 7 bases and 4 bases respectively, with 14 bases between them. The CDR3 bases are TGTGCCAGCACGCCAGGCGGAGGGTACGAGCAGTACTTC. Its translation: CASTPGGGYEQYF.

The rearrangement links TRBV13 to TRBJ1-6; tentative D call: TRBD1 (6 bases). The CDR3 has 12 residues. CDR1 PRHDT and CDR2 FYEKMQ come from the germline V gene (reference sequence). The V end was cut by 0 bases, the J end by 15 bases, with 9 bases between. The CDR3 DNA is TGTGCCAGCAGCTTAGGCAGGGACATCCTCCACTTT. Its translation is CASSLGRDILHF.

The chain is built from TRBV20-1 and TRBJ2-1; D possibly corresponds to TRBD1 (5 bases). In germline, CDR1 is DFQATT, CDR2 SNEGSKA (reference sequence). This CDR3 is 11 amino acids long. Deletions cut 1 base from V and 9 bases from J, with 7 bases between. CDR3 amino acids: CSARGGTEQFF. CDR3 nucleotide sequence: TGCAGTGCTAGAGGGGGCACTGAGCAGTTCTTC.

The V and J genes are TRBV6-5 and TRBJ2-3; 9 positions match TRBD2. V gave up 8 bases and J gave up 2 bases; unmatched junction bases: 5. Germline-derived CDR1 and CDR2 are MNHEY and SVGAGI. The CDR3 totals 14 residues. CDR3 DNA: TGTGCCAGCTGGGTAGCGGGGGACACAGATACGCAGTATTTT. Residues: CASWVAGDTDTQYF.

This clonotype occurred once. V usage is TRBV28 and J usage is TRBJ1-5; TRBD1 is a possible D gene (6 bases). From germline, CDR1 is MDHEN and CDR2 SYDVKM. Trimming took off 5 bases at V and 2 bases at J, with 16 bases between the two ends. The CDR3 is 16 residues long. CDR3 nucleotides: TGTGCCAGCAGTGTGAGCCAGGAGGGGGGCAATCAGCCCCAGCATTTT. Translation gives CASSVSQEGGNQPQHF.

The genes are TRBV28 and TRBJ2-5, with 8 bases matching TRBD1. V shed 6 bases, J shed 0 bases, and the junction held 3 bases outside the gene matches. Germline-derived CDR1 and CDR2 are MDHEN and SYDVKM. This CDR3 is 14 amino acids long. CDR3 amino acids: CASRDRGDQETQYF. The CDR3 nucleotides are TGTGCCAGCAGAGACAGGGGCGACCAAGAGACCCAGTACTTC.

The chain has TRBV7-9 and TRBJ2-7, with a tentative D call TRBD2 (5 bases). The CDR3 runs 14 residues. Germline V gives CDR1 SEHNR, CDR2 FQNEAQ (reference sequence). Deletions cut 3 bases from V and 0 bases from J, with 9 bases between. The CDR3 protein is CASSFGISSYEQYF. CDR3 coding DNA: TGTGCCAGCAGCTTCGGGATCAGCTCCTACGAGCAGTACTTC.

The rearrangement uses TRBV27 and TRBJ2-7; 9 positions match TRBD2. J lost 3 bases, V lost 4 bases, and 16 bases had no gene match. Germline values: CDR1 MNHEY, CDR2 SMNVEV (reference sequence). There are 18 residues in the CDR3. Here the CDR3 DNA reads TGTGCCAGCAGTTCCCCCCGGGGGTTAGCGGGAGTGGGCTACGAGCAGTACTTC. Amino acid sequence: CASSSPRGLAGVGYEQYF.

The genes are TRBV6-1 and TRBJ1-1, with a tentative D call TRBD1 (5 bases). This CDR3 has 12 amino acids. Trimming cost V 10 bases and J 3 bases, with 12 bases left between them. Germline-derived CDR1 and CDR2 are MNHNS and SASEGT. CDR3 sequence: CATLKGYTEAFF. Here the CDR3 DNA reads TGTGCCACCTTAAAGGGGTACACTGAAGCTTTCTTT.

This clonotype has a single count. Here the CDR3 DNA reads TGTGCCAGCAGCTCCTTGCCGGGGGTCGGCACAGATACGCAGTATTTT. Translating gives CASSSLPGVGTDTQYF. The V gene is TRBV13, the J gene TRBJ2-3, with TRBD2 as a possible D gene (6 bases). Per the germline V gene, CDR1 is PRHDT and CDR2 is FYEKMQ (reference sequence). The CDR3 is 16 amino acids. The V end lost 4 bases, the J end lost 1 base, and 15 bases lay between the germline ends.

The chain links TRBV29-1 to TRBJ2-7; 11 bases are shared with TRBD2. The ends lost 8 bases at V and 1 base at J; junction bases unmatched: 4. Germline V gene sequence: CDR1 SQVTM, CDR2 ANQGSEA. CDR3 length: 13 amino acids. CDR3 sequence reads: CSTRLAGSYEQYF. Here the CDR3 DNA reads TGCAGCACGAGACTAGCGGGGTCCTACGAGCAGTACTTC.

The chain combines TRBV12-3 or TRBV12-4 with TRBJ2-1; tentative D call: TRBD2 (5 bases). Trimming removed 11 bases at V and 7 bases at J, with 12 bases between. The CDR3 contains 11 residues. CDR3 sequence (DNA): TGTGCCGCCCAGAGAGGGAATGAGCAGTTCTTC. It specifies CAAQRGNEQFF.

V is TRBV9 and J is TRBJ2-3; TRBD1 agrees at 10 bases. V lost 0 bases, J lost 4 bases, and 8 bases stayed unmatched. Germline CDR1 and CDR2: SGDLS and YYNGEE. The CDR3 length is 17 residues. Here the CDR3 reads CASSVVGTGAGSDTQYF. The CDR3 coding sequence is TGTGCCAGCAGCGTAGTGGGGACAGGGGCCGGCTCAGATACGCAGTATTTT. Supplemented by reference TRBV9 and TRBJ2-3, the full variable domain reads DSGVTQTPKHLITATGQRVTLRCSPRSGDLSVYWYQQSLDQGLQFLIQYYNGEERAKGNILERFSAQQFPDLHSELNLSSLELGDSALYFCASSVVGTGAGSDTQYFGPGTRLTVL.

As concerns this clonotype: One end of the junction varies from germline; a read error may be responsible. The chain combines TRBV20-1 with TRBJ1-1; D is ambiguous. The length of the CDR3 is 14 residues. CDR1 is DFQATT, CDR2 SNEGSKA, per germline (reference sequence). The CDR3 sequence: CSAREEQPNPEAFF. The CDR3 DNA reads as TGCAGTGCTAGAGAGGAACAGCCGAACCCTGAAGCTTTCTTT.

V and J are TRBV27 and TRBJ2-1, with 10 bases identical to TRBD2. This CDR3 region has 15 residues. The V gene's germline CDR1 is MNHEY and CDR2 SMNVEV (reference sequence). V dropped 2 bases and J dropped 5; count of bases not matched to a gene: 3. The CDR3 region has the DNA TGTGCCAGCAGTTTAGGACTAGCGGTAGACAATGAGCAGTTCTTC. Amino acids: CASSLGLAVDNEQFF.

CDR3 bases: TGTGCCAGCAGTCCCCGGGACGCTGGTTTGGAGACCCAGTACTTC. It encodes CASSPRDAGLETQYF. The V gene is TRBV27, the J gene TRBJ2-5, with D perhaps TRBD1 or TRBD2 (5 bases each). CDR1 is MNHEY, CDR2 SMNVEV, per germline (reference sequence). Trimming removed 5 bases from V and 5 bases from J, with 18 bases in between. The CDR3 consists of 15 residues.

This chain joins TRBV6-1 and TRBJ2-5; 11 bases match TRBD2. With V trimmed by 6 bases and J by 5 bases, 5 bases remained unmatched. The CDR3 spans 14 residues. Per the germline V gene, CDR1 is MNHNS and CDR2 is SASEGT. DNA for the CDR3: TGTGCCAGCAGCCGACTAGCGGGACAGGAGACCCAGTACTTC. Amino acid sequence: CASSRLAGQETQYF.

CDR3 amino acids: CASKTGGLEQYF. DNA for the CDR3: TGTGCCAGCAAGACAGGGGGCCTCGAGCAGTACTTC. J is TRBJ2-7 and V is TRBV12-3 or TRBV12-4, with TRBD1 matching over 10 bases. This CDR3 contains 12 residues. Trimming removed 7 bases from V and 6 bases from J; junction bases left unmatched: 3.

V is TRBV6-5 and J is TRBJ2-7; a weak D match, TRBD1 (6 bases). Trimming removed 2 bases at V and 6 bases at J, with 17 bases between. The CDR3 contains 15 residues. Germline CDR1 MNHEY, CDR2 SVGAGI. DNA for the CDR3: TGTGCCAGCAGTTACAAGGCCACAGGGAGAGGCGAGCAGTACTTC. Translated, it gives CASSYKATGRGEQYF.

This chain uses TRBV5-6 with TRBJ1-2; D not certain. Per the germline V gene, CDR1 is SGHDT and CDR2 is YYEEEE. The CDR3 consists of 14 residues. The V and J ends lost 7 bases and 3 bases respectively, with 16 bases between them. The CDR3 sequence is CASQVERVDYGYTF. Written as DNA, the CDR3 is TGTGCCAGCCAGGTGGAACGGGTGGACTATGGCTACACCTTC.

Written as DNA, the CDR3 is TGCAGTGCTGGGGAGGCCGGGGTGTACAATGAGCAGTTCTTC. The encoded protein is CSAGEAGVYNEQFF. The V call is TRBV20-1, the J call TRBJ2-1; tentatively, D is TRBD2 (6 bases). The CDR3 is 14 residues long. The V and J ends lost 5 bases and 4 bases respectively, with 15 bases between them. Germline-derived CDR1 and CDR2 are DFQATT and SNEGSKA (reference sequence).

The chain has TRBV7-2 and TRBJ2-1; 7 bases agree with TRBD2. The J segment lost 3 bases and the V segment lost 7 bases, leaving 12 bases of the junction unmatched. Germline V gives CDR1 SGHTA, CDR2 FQGNSA. CDR3 size: 16 residues. DNA of the CDR3: TGTGCCAGCACCATACCCCGAGCGGGATTCTACAATGAGCAGTTCTTC. Amino acid sequence: CASTIPRAGFYNEQFF.

This chain joins TRBV9 and TRBJ2-4; D might be TRBD2 (6 bases). Trimming stripped 3 bases from V and 6 bases from J, with 13 bases between. The CDR3 contains 14 residues. CDR1 is SGDLS, CDR2 YYNGEE, per germline. CDR3 DNA: TGTGCCAGCAGCGCCGGGGGAGTGGGAAACATTCAGTACTTC. It specifies CASSAGGVGNIQYF.